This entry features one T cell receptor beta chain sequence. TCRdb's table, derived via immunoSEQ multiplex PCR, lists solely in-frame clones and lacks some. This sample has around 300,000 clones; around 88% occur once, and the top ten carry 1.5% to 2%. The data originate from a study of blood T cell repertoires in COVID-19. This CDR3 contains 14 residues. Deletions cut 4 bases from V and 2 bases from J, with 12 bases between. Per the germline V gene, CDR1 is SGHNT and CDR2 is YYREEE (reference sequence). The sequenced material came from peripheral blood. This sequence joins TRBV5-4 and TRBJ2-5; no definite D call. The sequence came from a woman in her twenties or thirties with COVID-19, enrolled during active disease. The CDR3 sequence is CASSAGAAQETQYF. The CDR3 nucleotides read TGTGCCAGCAGCGCCGGCGCGGCACAAGAGACCCAGTACTTC.